Below, 23 T cell receptor beta chains from the same sample are listed, as sequenced in a study of Ad26.COV2.S vaccination and SARS-CoV-2 variants. Stated treatment: roughly 18 received Ad26.COV2.S at low or high dose, single or two shots; 5 received placebo; per-sample allocation not given. Sampling happened 63 days after the first vaccine or placebo injection. Measured with immunoSEQ multiplex PCR; TCRdb has only the in-frame clones, and not every one. The data show 350,000 to 450,000 clones, 92% seen once. The source was peripheral blood, collected in a trial of Ad26.COV2.S vaccine versus placebo. The source is a person aged 18-60 years who received the Ad26.COV2.S COVID-19 vaccine or a placebo.

This chain links TRBV28 with TRBJ1-1; D is undetermined. Trimming took 4 bases from V and 11 from J, leaving 14 bases between them. Germline lookup yields CDR1 MDHEN and CDR2 SYDVKM. The CDR3 consists of 12 residues. The CDR3 region is CASSSTTRAAFF. The CDR3, as DNA: TGTGCCAGCAGTTCAACGACCAGAGCGGCTTTCTTT.

V usage is TRBV28 and J usage is TRBJ1-4; tentative D call: TRBD1 (5 bases). Germline V gene lookup returns CDR1 MDHEN and CDR2 SYDVKM. Deletions cut 6 bases from V and 11 bases from J, with 10 bases between. This CDR3 is built from 11 residues. In DNA form, the CDR3 reads TGTGCCAGCAGCCAGGAGGGGAAACTGTTTTTT. This gives the protein CASSQEGKLFF.

The chain couples TRBV28 to TRBJ2-3, with TRBD1 matching 10 bases. Germline V gene lookup returns CDR1 MDHEN and CDR2 SYDVKM. The length of the CDR3 is 16 residues. J lost 3 bases, V lost 4 bases, and 7 bases had no gene match. Here the CDR3 DNA reads TGTGCCAGCAGTTCCGGGACAGGGGCGGGAACAGATACGCAGTATTTT. As protein: CASSSGTGAGTDTQYF. Variable domain in full (rest from reference TRBV28 and TRBJ2-3): DVKVTQSSRYLVKRTGEKVFLECVQDMDHENMFWYRQDPGLGLRLIYFSYDVKMKEKGDIPEGYSVSREKKERFSLILESASTNQTSMYLCASSSGTGAGTDTQYFGPGTRLTVL.

The chain employs TRBV5-1 and TRBJ2-7; maybe TRBD1 (5 bases). The CDR3 has 14 amino acids. In germline, CDR1 is SGHRS, CDR2 YFSETQ. V shed 3 bases and J shed 6 bases, with 16 bases lying between them. The CDR3 sequence is CASSSYRHQGEQYF. The CDR3 DNA reads TGCGCCAGCAGCTCCTACAGGCACCAGGGCGAGCAGTACTTC. Using reference TRBV5-1 and TRBJ2-7 for the parts outside the CDR3, the full variable domain is KAGVTQTPRYLIKTRGQQVTLSCSPISGHRSVSWYQQTPGQGLQFLFEYFSETQRNKGNFPGRFSGRQFSNSRSEMNVSTLELGDSALYLCASSSYRHQGEQYFGPGTRLTVT.

The rearrangement uses TRBV7-6 and TRBJ2-7, with 8 bases aligning to TRBD2. Germline CDR1 and CDR2: SGHVS and FNYEAQ. Trimming cost V 1 base and J 0 bases; bases outside gene matches: 5. The CDR3 consists of 16 residues. The CDR3 here is CASSLEGRGGSYEQYF. The CDR3 DNA follows: TGTGCCAGCAGCTTAGAAGGCCGGGGGGGCTCCTACGAGCAGTACTTC.

This chain uses TRBV12-3 or TRBV12-4 with TRBJ2-1; D unresolved. The ends were cut back, 3 bases at V and 9 bases at J, with 9 bases in the middle. The CDR3 spans 12 residues. The CDR3 protein is CASSFIRTEQFF. The DNA for the CDR3 is TGTGCCAGCAGTTTTATCAGGACTGAGCAGTTCTTC.

V and J are TRBV4-3 and TRBJ2-1; 9 nucleotides agree with TRBD1. This CDR3 spans 18 amino acids. The J segment lost 8 bases and the V segment lost 0 bases, leaving 14 bases of the junction unmatched. Looked up from germline, CDR1 is LGHNA and CDR2 is YSLEER. The CDR3 sequence is CASSQEPGTGYSKDEQFF. DNA for the CDR3: TGCGCCAGCAGCCAAGAACCCGGGACAGGGTATTCAAAGGATGAGCAGTTCTTC.

The rearrangement joins TRBV30 to TRBJ1-2; 8 bases are a match to TRBD1. V lost 0 bases, J lost 8 bases, and 11 bases stayed unmatched. The CDR3 is 15 residues long. Germline V gene sequence: CDR1 GTSNPN, CDR2 SVGIG (reference sequence). CDR3 DNA: TGTGCCTGGAGTGTACTGAGGACAGGGAAAGGGGGCTACACCTTC. Translation: CAWSVLRTGKGGYTF.

In its sample, this clone was seen a few times. The chain employs TRBV5-1 and TRBJ2-2, with TRBD1 as a possible D gene (6 bases). Germline V CDR1 and CDR2: SGHRS, YFSETQ. V was pared by 5 bases and J by 3 bases, with 17 bases between. The length of the CDR3 is 16 residues. CDR3: CASRHTGSVDTGELFF. In nucleotides, the CDR3 is TGCGCCAGCAGACATACAGGGAGTGTGGACACCGGGGAGCTGTTTTTT.

The genes are TRBV27 and TRBJ2-7; tentatively, D is TRBD1 or TRBD2 (6 bases each). Germline assignment: CDR1 MNHEY and CDR2 SMNVEV (reference sequence). The CDR3 loop spans 16 amino acids. V lost 1 base, J lost 0 bases, and 13 bases lay in between. In DNA, the CDR3 is TGTGCCAGCAGTTTATTTGGGGGGCCTAACTCCTACGAGCAGTACTTC. As protein: CASSLFGGPNSYEQYF.

The chain couples TRBV7-2 to TRBJ2-2, with 7 bases identical to TRBD2. V shed 1 base, J shed 0 bases, and the junction held 5 bases outside the gene matches. This CDR3 is 17 amino acids long. Germline values: CDR1 SGHTA, CDR2 FQGNSA. DNA of the CDR3: TGTGCCAGCAGCTTAGGCGGGGGTATTGCGAACACCGGGGAGCTGTTTTTT. This gives the protein CASSLGGGIANTGELFF. Looking up the rest from reference TRBV7-2 and TRBJ2-2 gives the full variable domain: GAGVSQSPSNKVTEKGKDVELRCDPISGHTALYWYRQSLGQGLEFLIYFQGNSAPDKSGLPSDRFSAERTGGSVSTLTIQRTQQEDSAVYLCASSLGGGIANTGELFFGEGSRLTVL.

This chain uses TRBV11-2 with TRBJ2-1, with D uncertain. Trimming stripped 5 bases from V and 5 bases from J, with 13 bases between. CDR1 is SGHAT, CDR2 FQNNGV, per germline. The CDR3 totals 14 residues. The CDR3, as DNA: TGTGCCAGCAGCCCTCGGCAGGATAACAATGAGCAGTTCTTC. It is translated as CASSPRQDNNEQFF.

The chain couples TRBV27 to TRBJ1-5; D gene ambiguous. From germline, CDR1 is MNHEY and CDR2 SMNVEV (reference sequence). This CDR3 has 16 amino acids. Trimming shortened V by 3 bases and J by 0 bases, and 12 bases separated the two germline ends. The DNA of the CDR3 is TGTGCCAGCAGTTTCCTAGGTGCCTATAGCAATCAGCCCCAGCATTTT. Translating gives CASSFLGAYSNQPQHF.

In DNA form, the CDR3 reads TGTGCCAGCAGTCACCGGACTAACGGGGGGTCAGATGACAATGAGCAGTTCTTC. Its translation: CASSHRTNGGSDDNEQFF. The chain uses TRBV6-2 or TRBV6-3 and TRBJ2-1; TRBD2 matches at 7 bases. The CDR3 has 18 residues. V lost 5 bases, J lost 5 bases, and 18 bases stayed unmatched. Per germline, CDR1 MNHEY and CDR2 SVGEGT.

V and J are TRBV19 and TRBJ1-1, with 9 bases lining up with TRBD1. V shed 2 bases, J shed 0 bases, and the junction held 7 bases outside the gene matches. CDR3 length equals 17 residues. CDR1 is LNHDA and CDR2 is SQIVND in the germline V gene (reference sequence). The chain's CDR3 is CASSITGTGWLNTEAFF. The CDR3, as DNA: TGTGCCAGTAGTATAACCGGGACAGGGTGGTTGAACACTGAAGCTTTCTTT.

The chain recombines TRBV29-1 with TRBJ2-1, with 7 positions matching TRBD1. This CDR3 region has 14 residues. V dropped 7 bases and J dropped 7; count of bases not matched to a gene: 13. Germline CDR1 is SQVTM and CDR2 is ANQGSEA. The CDR3 spells CSARRAGGRNEQFF. CDR3 in DNA: TGCAGCGCCCGAAGGGCAGGGGGTAGAAATGAGCAGTTCTTC.

The chain links TRBV30 to TRBJ1-4; D remains unclear. Germline CDR1 reads GTSNPN; CDR2 reads SVGIG (reference sequence). V lost 5 bases and J lost 6, with 13 bases in between. The CDR3 has 13 amino acids. The CDR3 DNA follows: TGTGCCTGGCAACTGTCTCAGCATGAAAAACTGTTTTTT. This sequence encodes CAWQLSQHEKLFF.

This chain joins TRBV19 and TRBJ1-5, with D maybe TRBD1 (6 bases). Germline CDR1 reads LNHDA; CDR2 reads SQIVND (reference sequence). The CDR3 consists of 15 residues. V was cut by 5 bases and J by 4 bases, with 15 bases left in between. CDR3 in DNA: TGTGCCAGTAGTCCAGGGGCCCCTCAAAATCAGCCCCAGCATTTT. It is translated as CASSPGAPQNQPQHF. Looking up the rest from reference TRBV19 and TRBJ1-5 gives the full variable domain: DGGITQSPKYLFRKEGQNVTLSCEQNLNHDAMYWYRQDPGQGLRLIYYSQIVNDFQKGDIAEGYSVSREKKESFPLTVTSAQKNPTAFYLCASSPGAPQNQPQHFGDGTRLSIL.

This chain uses TRBV5-4 with TRBJ2-7; 9 nucleotides agree with TRBD1. J lost 7 bases, V lost 4 bases, and 9 bases had no gene match. This CDR3 spans 14 amino acids. Germline lookup yields CDR1 SGHNT and CDR2 YYREEE (reference sequence). In nucleotides, the CDR3 is TGTGCCAGCAGCGCAGGACAGGGGCCGGGAGAGCAGTACTTC. Amino acids: CASSAGQGPGEQYF.

The J gene is TRBJ1-3, the V gene TRBV30; 10 bases match TRBD1. V dropped 8 bases and J dropped 3; count of bases not matched to a gene: 4. From germline, CDR1 is GTSNPN and CDR2 SVGIG (reference sequence). CDR3 length equals 13 residues. The CDR3 DNA is TGTGCCGGGACAGGGGAGGGTGGAAACACCATATATTTT. Its translation is CAGTGEGGNTIYF.

The chain recombines TRBV4-2 with TRBJ1-1; D not resolved. Germline CDR1 reads LGHNA; CDR2 reads YNFKEQ. The CDR3 loop spans 15 amino acids. V shed 4 bases and J shed 5 bases, with 17 bases lying between them. CDR3 sequence: CASSPGSGEETEAFF. Written as DNA, the CDR3 is TGTGCCAGCAGCCCCGGCTCTGGGGAGGAAACTGAAGCTTTCTTT.

The DNA for the CDR3 is TGTGCCTGGAGTGACTTTGGACAGGGGGGAAAGACTGAAGCTTTCTTT. Translating gives CAWSDFGQGGKTEAFF. This rearrangement joins TRBV30 to TRBJ1-1, with TRBD1 matching 10 bases. J gave up 5 bases and V 1 base, and 10 bases lay outside the gene matches. The CDR3 has 16 residues. CDR1 GTSNPN and CDR2 SVGIG come from the germline V gene (reference sequence).

The chain is built from TRBV9 and TRBJ2-2; 12 nucleotides agree with TRBD1. This CDR3 has 18 amino acids. Germline values: CDR1 SGDLS, CDR2 YYNGEE. V lost 4 bases and J lost 4; bases outside the gene matches: 11. CDR3 in DNA: TGTGCCAGCAGCTCACGACCCGGGACAGGGGGCTTCACCGGGGAGCTGTTTTTT. Translating gives CASSSRPGTGGFTGELFF.